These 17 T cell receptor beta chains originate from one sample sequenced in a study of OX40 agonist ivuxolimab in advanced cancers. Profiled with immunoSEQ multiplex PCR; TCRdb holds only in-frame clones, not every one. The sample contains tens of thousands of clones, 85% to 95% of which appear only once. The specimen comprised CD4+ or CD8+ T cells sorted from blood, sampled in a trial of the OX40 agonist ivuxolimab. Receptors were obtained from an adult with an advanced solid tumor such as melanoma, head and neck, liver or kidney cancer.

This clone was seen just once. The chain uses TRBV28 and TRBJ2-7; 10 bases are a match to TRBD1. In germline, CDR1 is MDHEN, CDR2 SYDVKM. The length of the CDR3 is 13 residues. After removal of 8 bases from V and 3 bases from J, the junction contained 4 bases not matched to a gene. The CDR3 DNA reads TGTGCCAGCGGGGGACAGGGGCACTACGAGCAGTACTTC. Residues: CASGGQGHYEQYF.

The CDR3 DNA follows: TGTGCCAGCAGTCCGGGACTAGTCCCGGAGACCCAGTACTTC. It encodes CASSPGLVPETQYF. This chain joins TRBV7-2 and TRBJ2-5; 8 nucleotides match TRBD2. Germline V gene data show CDR1 as SGHTA and CDR2 as FQGNSA. CDR3 length equals 14 residues. Trimming cost V 6 bases and J 5 bases; bases outside gene matches: 8.

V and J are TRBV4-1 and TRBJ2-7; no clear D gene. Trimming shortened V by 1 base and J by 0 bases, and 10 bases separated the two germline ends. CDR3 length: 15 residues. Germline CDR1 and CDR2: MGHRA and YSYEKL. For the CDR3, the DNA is TGCGCCAGCAGCCAAGCCCCGGATTACTCCTACGAGCAGTACTTC. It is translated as CASSQAPDYSYEQYF.

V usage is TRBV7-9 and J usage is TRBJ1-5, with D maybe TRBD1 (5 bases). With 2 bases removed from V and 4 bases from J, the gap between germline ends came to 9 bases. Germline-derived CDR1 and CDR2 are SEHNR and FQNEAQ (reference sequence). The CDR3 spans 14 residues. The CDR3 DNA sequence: TGTGCCAGCAGCTTATTGGGGGATAATCAGCCCCAGCATTTT. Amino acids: CASSLLGDNQPQHF.

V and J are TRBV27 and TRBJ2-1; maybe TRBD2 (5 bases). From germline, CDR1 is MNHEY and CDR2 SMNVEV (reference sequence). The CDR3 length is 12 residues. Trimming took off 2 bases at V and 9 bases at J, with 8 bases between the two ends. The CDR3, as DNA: TGTGCCAGCAGTTTACCGGGGATTGAGCAGTTCTTC. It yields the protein CASSLPGIEQFF.

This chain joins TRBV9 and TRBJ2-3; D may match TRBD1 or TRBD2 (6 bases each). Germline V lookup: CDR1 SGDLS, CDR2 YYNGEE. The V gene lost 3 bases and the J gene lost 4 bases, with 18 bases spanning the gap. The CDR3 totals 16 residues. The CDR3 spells CASSAPLPGAADTQYF. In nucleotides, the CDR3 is TGTGCCAGCAGCGCCCCCCTGCCGGGGGCGGCAGATACGCAGTATTTT.

In DNA, the CDR3 is TGTGCCAGCAGCCTGAGACAGGGTGTGGGCGAGCAGTACTTC. As protein: CASSLRQGVGEQYF. This chain uses TRBV5-4 with TRBJ2-7, with 7 bases aligning to TRBD1. The CDR3 covers 14 residues. Germline CDR1 is SGHNT and CDR2 is YYREEE (reference sequence). J gave up 6 bases and V 4 bases, and 10 bases lay outside the gene matches.

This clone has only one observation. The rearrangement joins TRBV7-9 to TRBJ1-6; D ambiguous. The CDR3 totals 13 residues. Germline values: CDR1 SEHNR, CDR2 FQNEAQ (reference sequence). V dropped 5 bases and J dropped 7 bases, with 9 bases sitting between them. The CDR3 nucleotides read TGTGCCAGCAGCAAAGGGTGGAATTCACCCCTCCACTTT. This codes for CASSKGWNSPLHF.

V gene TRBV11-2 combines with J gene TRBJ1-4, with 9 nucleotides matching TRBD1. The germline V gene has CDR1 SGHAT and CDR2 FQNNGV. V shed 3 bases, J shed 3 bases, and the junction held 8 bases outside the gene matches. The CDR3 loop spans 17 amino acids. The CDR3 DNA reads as TGTGCCAGCAGCTTCCGGGACAGGGAGTCCCCTAATGAAAAACTGTTTTTT. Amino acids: CASSFRDRESPNEKLFF.

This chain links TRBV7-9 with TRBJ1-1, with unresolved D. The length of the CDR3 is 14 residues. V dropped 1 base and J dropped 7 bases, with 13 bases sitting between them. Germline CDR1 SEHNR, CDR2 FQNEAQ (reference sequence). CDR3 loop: CASSLDGRQLEAFF. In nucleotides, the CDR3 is TGTGCCAGCAGCTTAGATGGGAGGCAGCTTGAAGCTTTCTTT.

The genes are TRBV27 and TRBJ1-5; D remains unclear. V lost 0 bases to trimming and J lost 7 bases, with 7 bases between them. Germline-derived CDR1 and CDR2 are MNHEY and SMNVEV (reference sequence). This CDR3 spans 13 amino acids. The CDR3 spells CASSLSSVQPQHF. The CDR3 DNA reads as TGTGCCAGCAGTTTATCATCCGTACAGCCCCAGCATTTT.

CDR3 amino acids: CASSVTARRSYEQYF. For the CDR3, the DNA is TGTGCCAGCAGCGTAACAGCGCGGCGCTCCTACGAGCAGTACTTC. The rearrangement joins TRBV27 to TRBJ2-7; D call uncertain. The CDR3 spans 15 residues. Per the germline V gene, CDR1 is MNHEY and CDR2 is SMNVEV (reference sequence). Trimming cost V 6 bases and J 0 bases, with 15 bases left between them.

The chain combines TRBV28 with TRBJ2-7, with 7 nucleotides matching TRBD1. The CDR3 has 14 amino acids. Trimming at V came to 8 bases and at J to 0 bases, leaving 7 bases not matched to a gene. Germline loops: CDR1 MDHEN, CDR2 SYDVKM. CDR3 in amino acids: CASHRDSLSYEQYF. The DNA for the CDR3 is TGTGCCAGCCACCGGGACAGCCTCTCCTACGAGCAGTACTTC. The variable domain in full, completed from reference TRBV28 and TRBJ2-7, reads DVKVTQSSRYLVKRTGEKVFLECVQDMDHENMFWYRQDPGLGLRLIYFSYDVKMKEKGDIPEGYSVSREKKERFSLILESASTNQTSMYLCASHRDSLSYEQYFGPGTRLTVT.

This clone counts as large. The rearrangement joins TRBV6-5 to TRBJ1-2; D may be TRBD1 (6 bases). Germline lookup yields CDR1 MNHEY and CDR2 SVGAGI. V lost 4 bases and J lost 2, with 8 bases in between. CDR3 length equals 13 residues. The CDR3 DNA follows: TGTGCCAGCAGTTTTACAGGGAACTATGGCTACACCTTC. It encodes CASSFTGNYGYTF.

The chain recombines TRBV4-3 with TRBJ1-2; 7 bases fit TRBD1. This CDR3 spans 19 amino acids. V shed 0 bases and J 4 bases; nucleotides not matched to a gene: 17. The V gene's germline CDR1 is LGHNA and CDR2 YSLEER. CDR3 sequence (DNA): TGCGCCAGCAGCCAAGATAGGGCAGGGGGGATTGTCGAGTCCTATGGCTACACCTTC. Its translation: CASSQDRAGGIVESYGYTF.

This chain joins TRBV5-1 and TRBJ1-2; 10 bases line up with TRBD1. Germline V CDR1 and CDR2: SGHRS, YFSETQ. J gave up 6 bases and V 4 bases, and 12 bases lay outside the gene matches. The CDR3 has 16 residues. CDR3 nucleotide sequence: TGCGCCAGCAGCCCGGAGACAGGGGGCGTTAGGAATGGCTACACCTTC. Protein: CASSPETGGVRNGYTF. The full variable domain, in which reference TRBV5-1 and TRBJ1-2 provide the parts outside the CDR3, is KAGVTQTPRYLIKTRGQQVTLSCSPISGHRSVSWYQQTPGQGLQFLFEYFSETQRNKGNFPGRFSGRQFSNSRSEMNVSTLELGDSALYLCASSPETGGVRNGYTFGSGTRLTVV.

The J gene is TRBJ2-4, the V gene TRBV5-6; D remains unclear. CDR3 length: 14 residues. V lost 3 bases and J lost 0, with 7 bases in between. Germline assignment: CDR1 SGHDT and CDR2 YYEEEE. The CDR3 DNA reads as TGTGCCAGCAGCTCCCCCGTAGCCAAAAACATTCAGTACTTC. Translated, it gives CASSSPVAKNIQYF.